A single sample is the source of the 28 T cell receptor beta chains below, sequenced in a study of blood T cell repertoires in COVID-19. TCRdb keeps only in-frame clones here, not all; method: immunoSEQ multiplex PCR. The table lists around 95,000 clones, 80% of them singletons. Sequencing was performed on peripheral blood. The receptors come from a woman in her 70s with acute or convalescent COVID-19.

V usage is TRBV28 and J usage is TRBJ1-1, with TRBD1 matching over 8 bases. V shed 6 bases, J shed 7 bases, and the junction held 13 bases outside the gene matches. This CDR3 is 15 amino acids long. Germline CDR1 is MDHEN and CDR2 is SYDVKM. In DNA form, the CDR3 reads TGTGCCAGCAGCCCCGACAGGGGCCGCGGCAATGAAGCTTTCTTT. This sequence encodes CASSPDRGRGNEAFF.

The rearrangement links TRBV30 to TRBJ2-3, with 8 bases identical to TRBD1. CDR3 length: 14 residues. V trimming: 3 bases; J trimming: 9 bases; junction bases outside the gene matches: 11. CDR1 and CDR2 (germline): GTSNPN, SVGIG (reference sequence). CDR3 DNA: TGTGCCTGGAGCGATGGGCAGGGGGCTAGCACGCAGTATTTT. Protein sequence: CAWSDGQGASTQYF. Using reference TRBV30 and TRBJ2-3 for the parts outside the CDR3, the full variable domain is SQTIHQWPATLVQPVGSPLSLECTVEGTSNPNLYWYRQAAGRGLQLLFYSVGIGQISSEVPQNLSASRPQDRQFILSSKKLLLSDSGFYLCAWSDGQGASTQYFGPGTRLTVL.

The V and J genes are TRBV25-1 and TRBJ1-4, with 8 bases identical to TRBD1. The V and J ends lost 5 bases and 6 bases, in that order; junction bases with no gene match: 5. The CDR3 consists of 14 residues. Germline V gene sequence: CDR1 MGHDK, CDR2 SYGVNS. The CDR3 region is CASSPLDRDEKLFF. CDR3 nucleotide sequence: TGTGCCAGCAGTCCCTTGGACAGGGATGAAAAACTGTTTTTT.

The V and J genes are TRBV3-1 (or the pseudogene TRBV3-2) and TRBJ1-1; unclear D gene. The germline V gene has CDR1 LGHDT and CDR2 YNNKEL (reference sequence). The V and J ends lost 1 base and 2 bases respectively, with 8 bases between them. The CDR3 has 14 amino acids. The CDR3 spells CASSQVLANTEAFF. The CDR3 DNA reads as TGTGCCAGCAGCCAAGTATTAGCAAACACTGAAGCTTTCTTT.

The rearrangement uses TRBV30 and TRBJ1-2; D unresolved. Germline CDR1 reads GTSNPN; CDR2 reads SVGIG (reference sequence). V was shortened by 1 base and J by 2 bases, with 5 bases between the two germline ends. CDR3 length equals 12 residues. The CDR3 DNA follows: TGTGCCTGGAGTGGGAGAAACTATGGCTACACCTTC. Its protein is CAWSGRNYGYTF. The full variable domain, completed using reference TRBV30 and TRBJ1-2, is SQTIHQWPATLVQPVGSPLSLECTVEGTSNPNLYWYRQAAGRGLQLLFYSVGIGQISSEVPQNLSASRPQDRQFILSSKKLLLSDSGFYLCAWSGRNYGYTFGSGTRLTVV.

The rearrangement uses TRBV29-1 and TRBJ2-7, with 9 bases fitting TRBD1. Germline CDR1 and CDR2: SQVTM and ANQGSEA. The CDR3 has 15 amino acids. The ends lost 0 bases at V and 0 bases at J; junction bases unmatched: 3. Here the CDR3 reads CSVEEGTGLSYEQYF. The CDR3 nucleotides read TGCAGCGTTGAAGAGGGGACAGGGCTCTCCTACGAGCAGTACTTC.

The chain combines TRBV7-3 with TRBJ1-1; tentative D call: TRBD1 (6 bases). The CDR3 has 14 amino acids. V was shortened by 10 bases and J by 2 bases, with 17 bases between the two germline ends. Germline lookup yields CDR1 SGHTA and CDR2 FQGTGA. The CDR3 region is CATSLTGGNTEAFF. In DNA, the CDR3 is TGTGCCACTTCCTTGACAGGAGGAAACACTGAAGCTTTCTTT.

This rearrangement joins TRBV5-1 to TRBJ1-1; D is undetermined. Germline CDR1 and CDR2: SGHRS and YFSETQ. The CDR3 runs 14 residues. V was shortened by 2 bases and J by 4 bases, with 12 bases between the two germline ends. CDR3 sequence: CASSFMIEGTEAFF. The CDR3, as DNA: TGCGCCAGCAGCTTCATGATTGAGGGCACTGAAGCTTTCTTT.

The genes are TRBV2 and TRBJ2-5; the D is unclear. Germline values: CDR1 SNHLY, CDR2 FYNNEI. V dropped 8 bases and J dropped 6 bases, with 10 bases sitting between them. CDR3 length: 11 amino acids. The CDR3 region is CASQAEKTQYF. The CDR3 DNA follows: TGTGCCAGCCAGGCTGAAAAGACCCAGTACTTC.

The V and J genes are TRBV3-1 (or the pseudogene TRBV3-2) and TRBJ1-5, with 11 bases lining up with TRBD1. Germline trimming cut 1 base from V and 9 bases from J; bases unmatched to any gene: 2. The length of the CDR3 is 14 residues. CDR1 LGHDT and CDR2 YNNKEL come from the germline V gene (reference sequence). The CDR3 nucleotides are TGTGCCAGCAGCCAAGGGACAGGGGGCTTGCCCCAGCATTTT. It is translated as CASSQGTGGLPQHF.

This clone was found once. The V gene is TRBV5-1, the J gene TRBJ1-6; maybe TRBD1 (5 bases). V was trimmed by 0 bases and J by 9 bases, leaving 19 bases between them. The CDR3 spans 17 residues. Germline V gives CDR1 SGHRS, CDR2 YFSETQ. The CDR3, as DNA: TGCGCCAGCAGCTTGGCCTTTGGGGCAGGTGAGACTTCACCCCTCCACTTT. Amino acid sequence: CASSLAFGAGETSPLHF.

This clone was counted a few times. At one of its ends the junction is not consistent with the germline gene, which may arise from a read error. The V call is TRBV2, the J call TRBJ1-2, with D perhaps matching TRBD1 (5 bases). This CDR3 is 12 amino acids long. Germline CDR1 reads SNHLY; CDR2 reads FYNNEI. CDR3 residues: CARRQGDYGYTF. DNA for the CDR3: TGTGCCAGAAGACAAGGGGACTACGGCTACACCTTC.

The chain has TRBV5-1 and TRBJ2-5; TRBD2 matches at 8 bases. The trim removed 4 bases at V and 1 base at J, leaving 3 bases unmatched. This CDR3 has 14 amino acids. Germline loops: CDR1 SGHRS, CDR2 YFSETQ. As DNA, the CDR3 is TGCGCCAGCAGCGGTAGCGGGGTCCAAGAGACCCAGTACTTC. Its protein product is CASSGSGVQETQYF. The entire variable domain, with the rest obtained from reference TRBV5-1 and TRBJ2-5, is as follows: KAGVTQTPRYLIKTRGQQVTLSCSPISGHRSVSWYQQTPGQGLQFLFEYFSETQRNKGNFPGRFSGRQFSNSRSEMNVSTLELGDSALYLCASSGSGVQETQYFGPGTRLLVL.

The chain employs TRBV6-5 and TRBJ2-7, with D possibly matching TRBD1 (5 bases). Germline assignment: CDR1 MNHEY and CDR2 SVGAGI. The CDR3 length is 13 residues. V gave up 10 bases and J gave up 4 bases, with 17 bases separating them. The chain's CDR3 is CATGRASGYEQYV. CDR3 in DNA: TGTGCCACCGGGCGAGCTTCAGGGTACGAGCAGTACGTC.

The chain uses TRBV15 and TRBJ1-5; D may be TRBD1 (5 bases). CDR1 is LNHNV and CDR2 is YYDKDF in the germline V gene (reference sequence). V dropped 1 base and J dropped 11 bases, with 15 bases sitting between them. This CDR3 is 14 amino acids long. CDR3: CATSRGVGGEAQHF. For the CDR3, the DNA is TGTGCCACCAGCAGAGGGGTGGGAGGGGAGGCCCAGCATTTT.

The chain uses TRBV28 and TRBJ1-3; 11 bases are shared with TRBD1. V was pared by 3 bases and J by 7 bases, with 5 bases of the junction left unmatched. The CDR3 sequence is 15 residues long. Germline-derived CDR1 and CDR2 are MDHEN and SYDVKM. The CDR3 is CASSFGQGAGNTIYF. DNA of the CDR3: TGTGCCAGCAGTTTTGGACAGGGGGCAGGGAACACCATATATTTT.

The rearrangement uses TRBV7-3 and TRBJ2-2; 8 positions match TRBD1. J lost 5 bases, V lost 5 bases, and 7 bases had no gene match. This CDR3 has 15 residues. Germline-derived CDR1 and CDR2 are SGHTA and FQGTGA. In nucleotides, the CDR3 is TGTGCCAGCAGCCGAAACAGGGGGGATACCGGGGAGCTGTTTTTT. Translated: CASSRNRGDTGELFF.

The V gene is TRBV6-5, the J gene TRBJ1-3; D is unresolved. Germline-derived CDR1 and CDR2 are MNHEY and SVGAGI. V was cut by 6 bases and J by 0 bases, with 12 bases left in between. CDR3 size: 15 residues. The CDR3 nucleotides are TGTGCCAGCAGCCCCGGGTCGATCTCTGGAAACACCATATATTTT. Amino acids: CASSPGSISGNTIYF.

The chain links TRBV9 to TRBJ1-6, with 9 bases that match TRBD1. Germline assignment: CDR1 SGDLS and CDR2 YYNGEE. This CDR3 comprises 16 residues. Trimming removed 3 bases from V and 6 bases from J; junction bases left unmatched: 7. The chain's CDR3 is CASSGPGTGSNSPLHF. The CDR3 nucleotides read TGTGCCAGCAGCGGCCCCGGGACAGGGAGTAATTCACCCCTCCACTTT.

About this clone: At the DNA level, this CDR3 is encoded by other sequences in the same sample as well. The CDR3 sequence: CASSLTGGNQPQHF. The CDR3 DNA follows: TGCGCCAGCAGCTTAACAGGGGGCAATCAGCCCCAGCATTTT. V gene TRBV5-1 combines with J gene TRBJ1-5, with 7 bases lining up with TRBD1. With 2 bases clipped from V and 2 bases from J, the junction kept 1 base outside the gene matches. In germline, CDR1 is SGHRS, CDR2 YFSETQ. The CDR3 contains 14 residues. Using reference TRBV5-1 and TRBJ1-5 for the parts outside the CDR3, the full variable domain is KAGVTQTPRYLIKTRGQQVTLSCSPISGHRSVSWYQQTPGQGLQFLFEYFSETQRNKGNFPGRFSGRQFSNSRSEMNVSTLELGDSALYLCASSLTGGNQPQHFGDGTRLSIL.

The rearrangement uses TRBV6-5 and TRBJ1-4; D ambiguous. The germline gives CDR1 MNHEY, CDR2 SVGAGI. V gave up 5 bases and J gave up 6 bases, with 16 bases separating them. The CDR3 contains 15 residues. This chain's CDR3 is CASSHTAVRDEKLFF. Written as DNA, the CDR3 is TGTGCCAGCAGTCATACAGCGGTCCGGGATGAAAAACTGTTTTTT.

The rearrangement joins TRBV6-5 to TRBJ1-2, with 7 bases identical to TRBD1. Looked up from germline, CDR1 is MNHEY and CDR2 is SVGAGI. The CDR3 contains 14 residues. Unmatched junction bases numbered 9, after V lost 7 bases and J lost 4 bases. CDR3 loop: CASTSTRGIYGYTF. The CDR3 DNA reads as TGTGCCAGCACCTCGACCAGGGGGATCTATGGCTACACCTTC.

V and J are TRBV27 and TRBJ2-3, with TRBD2 matching over 13 bases. The V gene's germline CDR1 is MNHEY and CDR2 SMNVEV (reference sequence). The CDR3 contains 16 residues. V lost 5 bases to trimming and J lost 2 bases; unmatched junction nucleotides: 4. This CDR3 is CASSTTSGGLTDTQYF. CDR3 DNA sequence: TGTGCCAGCAGTACGACTAGCGGGGGGCTCACAGATACGCAGTATTTT.

The genes are TRBV30 and TRBJ2-5; 12 nucleotides line up with TRBD2. Germline lookup yields CDR1 GTSNPN and CDR2 SVGIG (reference sequence). The CDR3 is made up of 15 amino acids. After removal of 3 bases from V and 2 bases from J, the junction contained 4 bases not matched to a gene. The CDR3 sequence: CAWRDLAGGQETQYF. CDR3 DNA: TGTGCCTGGAGAGATCTAGCGGGGGGGCAAGAGACCCAGTACTTC.

V is TRBV19 and J is TRBJ1-3; 7 bases are a match to TRBD1. V was pared by 6 bases and J by 4 bases, with 9 bases of the junction left unmatched. In germline, CDR1 is LNHDA, CDR2 SQIVND (reference sequence). CDR3 length: 15 residues. The CDR3 reads CASSISGTDGNTIYF. The CDR3, as DNA: TGTGCCAGTAGCATTTCCGGGACAGACGGAAACACCATATATTTT.

With respect to this clone: In the same sample, other DNA sequences code for this CDR3. The chain uses TRBV18 and TRBJ1-4; D is ambiguous. Looked up from germline, CDR1 is KGHSH and CDR2 is LQKENI. The CDR3 runs to 15 residues. With 3 bases removed from V and 0 bases from J, the gap between germline ends came to 8 bases. CDR3 DNA sequence: TGTGCCAGCTCACCTGGCGGGTCAACTAATGAAAAACTGTTTTTT. It encodes CASSPGGSTNEKLFF.

This sequence joins TRBV7-2 and TRBJ2-7; D gene unclear. Germline assignment: CDR1 SGHTA and CDR2 FQGNSA. Trimming removed 1 base from V and 0 bases from J, with 7 bases in between. The CDR3 length is 14 residues. The CDR3 DNA follows: TGTGCCAGCAGCTTAGATTACGGCTCCTACGAGCAGTACGTC. This sequence encodes CASSLDYGSYEQYV.

This clone was found once. The chain employs TRBV6-4 and TRBJ1-5; no firm D call. Germline-derived CDR1 and CDR2 are MRHNA and SNTAGT. CDR3 length: 18 residues. With 0 bases removed from V and 3 bases from J, the gap between germline ends came to 18 bases. As DNA, the CDR3 is TGTGCCAGCAGTGACTCATGGGCAGAGGAGGTAGTCAATCAGCCCCAGCATTTT. Residues: CASSDSWAEEVVNQPQHF.